Listed below are T cell receptor beta chains from one sample, sequenced in a study of shared clonotypes between healthy human individuals. TCRdb keeps only in-frame clones here, not all; method: immunoSEQ multiplex PCR. The sample contains some 1,900,000 clones, less than 95% of which appear only once. Sequenced material: naive CD8+ T cells sorted from blood. These receptors all stem from a man between 18 and 29 years old in good health. Each CDR3 is given with its conserved first and last residue. The D gene is left open where the match is weak.

j_call,d_call,v_call,cdr3_aa,cdr3_nt
TRBJ2-1,TRBD2,TRBV6-4,CASSDEAREYNEQFF,TGTGCCAGCAGTGACGAAGCGCGGGAGTACAATGAGCAGTTCTTC
TRBJ1-6,TRBD1,TRBV6-1,CASSTGGTPLHF,TGTGCCAGCAGTACAGGGGGGACACCCCTCCACTTT
TRBJ1-1,TRBD1,TRBV4-1,CASSQVGIGWQGEENTEAFF,TGCGCCAGCAGCCAAGTTGGGATTGGATGGCAGGGGGAAGAGAACACTGAAGCTTTCTTT
TRBJ1-5,-,TRBV10-3,CAISESTGGQPQHF,TGTGCCATCAGTGAGTCGACCGGGGGTCAGCCCCAGCATTTT
TRBJ2-7,-,TRBV30,CAWSRYINEQYF,TGTGCCTGGAGTCGTTATATTAACGAGCAGTACTTC
TRBJ1-2,-,TRBV4-1,CASSQETGLPNYGYTF,TGCGCCAGCAGCCAAGAAACGGGCCTCCCTAACTATGGCTACACCTTC
TRBJ1-2,-,TRBV5-4,CASSLKAADYGYTF,TGTGCCAGCAGCTTAAAGGCGGCCGACTATGGCTACACCTTC
TRBJ2-1,-,TRBV9,CASSGSGTSYNEQFF,TGTGCCAGCAGCGGCTCAGGAACGTCCTACAATGAGCAGTTCTTC
TRBJ2-1,-,TRBV7-7,CASSKDGDEQFF,TGTGCTAGCAGCAAAGACGGGGATGAGCAGTTCTTC
TRBJ2-5,-,TRBV4-3,CASSQVAGHQETQYF,TGCGCCAGCAGCCAAGTTGCAGGGCACCAAGAGACCCAGTACTTC
TRBJ1-3,-,TRBV9,CASGELLSGNTIYF,TGTGCCAGCGGTGAACTGCTCTCTGGAAACACCATATATTTT
TRBJ2-1,-,TRBV13,CASSLEANNEQFF,TGTGCCAGCAGCCTTGAGGCGAACAATGAGCAGTTCTTC